These 20 T cell receptor beta chains originate from one sample sequenced in a study of shared clonotypes between healthy human individuals. The table came from immunoSEQ multiplex PCR; TCRdb's copy has only in-frame clones and leaves some out. The data contain under 2,500,000 clones, 95% of them singletons. The sequenced sample consisted of naive CD4+ T cells sorted from blood. As for subset: CD45RA+ positively selected. All receptors come from a man aged 18 to 35 in good health.

The chain recombines TRBV5-4 with TRBJ2-6; D is uncertain. Germline CDR1 reads SGHNT; CDR2 reads YYREEE (reference sequence). The CDR3 length is 19 residues. V was shortened by 0 bases and J by 2 bases, with 18 bases between the two germline ends. The CDR3 loop is CASSLASWYQMAGANVLTF. CDR3 in DNA: TGTGCCAGCAGCTTGGCCTCCTGGTACCAAATGGCTGGGGCCAACGTCCTGACTTTC. The variable domain in full, completed from reference TRBV5-4 and TRBJ2-6, reads ETGVTQSPTHLIKTRGQQVTLRCSSQSGHNTVSWYQQALGQGPQFIFQYYREEENGRGNFPPRFSGLQFPNYSSELNVNALELDDSALYLCASSLASWYQMAGANVLTFGAGSRLTVL.

The chain has TRBV11-1 and TRBJ2-5; 12 bases align to TRBD2. The CDR3 consists of 15 residues. In germline, CDR1 is SGHAT, CDR2 FQDESV (reference sequence). After removal of 5 bases from V and 2 bases from J, the junction contained 3 bases not matched to a gene. The CDR3 loop is CASSPSGGDQETQYF. In DNA form, the CDR3 reads TGTGCCAGCAGCCCTAGCGGGGGGGATCAAGAGACCCAGTACTTC.

The count of this clone is one. This chain uses TRBV5-6 with TRBJ2-7, with 7 bases fitting TRBD1. The V gene end was trimmed by 5 bases and the J gene end by 3 bases; junction bases not matched to a gene: 8. Germline values: CDR1 SGHDT, CDR2 YYEEEE. The CDR3 consists of 14 residues. The CDR3 here is CASSVMGQNYEQYF. In DNA form, the CDR3 reads TGTGCCAGCAGTGTTATGGGACAGAACTACGAGCAGTACTTC.

The chain is built from TRBV30 and TRBJ1-1; 7 bases align to TRBD1. This CDR3 region has 16 residues. Germline CDR1 is GTSNPN and CDR2 is SVGIG (reference sequence). Losses at the gene ends were 4 bases for V and 1 base for J; bases not matched to a gene: 12. CDR3 sequence reads: CAWKGGGGSSNTEAFF. The CDR3, as DNA: TGTGCCTGGAAGGGAGGAGGGGGCAGTTCGAACACTGAAGCTTTCTTT.

The chain recombines TRBV5-6 with TRBJ1-3; the D is unclear. The V gene's germline CDR1 is SGHDT and CDR2 YYEEEE. This CDR3 is 17 amino acids long. Trimming removed 2 bases at V and 2 bases at J, with 17 bases between. CDR3 in amino acids: CASSFWTRPSAGNTIYF. The CDR3 DNA reads TGTGCCAGCAGCTTTTGGACCAGGCCGAGTGCTGGAAACACCATATATTTT.

Comment on this clone: Other DNA sequences in this specimen translate into the identical CDR3. The gene calls are TRBV5-1 and TRBJ1-4; the D gene is possibly TRBD1 (6 bases). Germline lookup yields CDR1 SGHRS and CDR2 YFSETQ. V dropped 0 bases and J dropped 0 bases, with 9 bases sitting between them. The CDR3 is 16 amino acids. CDR3 amino acids: CASSLEGGATNEKLFF. The CDR3, as DNA: TGCGCCAGCAGCTTGGAAGGGGGAGCAACTAATGAAAAACTGTTTTTT.

In its sample, this clone was seen once. The chain is built from TRBV19 and TRBJ2-5; 10 bases match TRBD2. The CDR3 is 16 residues long. CDR1 is LNHDA and CDR2 is SQIVND in the germline V gene (reference sequence). V lost 6 bases, J lost 2 bases, and 9 bases stayed unmatched. CDR3 in amino acids: CASRLTGTSVQETQYF. The DNA for the CDR3 is TGTGCCAGTAGACTGACCGGGACTAGCGTACAAGAGACCCAGTACTTC.

The rearrangement uses TRBV27 and TRBJ2-1; D may be TRBD1 (5 bases). CDR3 length: 14 amino acids. Germline loops: CDR1 MNHEY, CDR2 SMNVEV (reference sequence). V lost 2 bases and J lost 6, with 11 bases in between. The CDR3: CASSLVGLGNEQFF. CDR3 sequence (DNA): TGTGCCAGCAGTTTAGTGGGGCTCGGCAATGAGCAGTTCTTC.

The J gene is TRBJ2-2, the V gene TRBV5-1; TRBD1 or TRBD2 may be the D gene (5 bases each). Trimming removed 2 bases at V and 7 bases at J, with 12 bases between. This CDR3 spans 14 amino acids. Germline V gives CDR1 SGHRS, CDR2 YFSETQ. CDR3 sequence reads: CASSLPRDGGELFF. CDR3 in DNA: TGCGCCAGCAGCTTACCTAGGGACGGCGGGGAGCTGTTTTTT.

J is TRBJ2-2 and V is TRBV18, with D maybe TRBD1 (6 bases). The length of the CDR3 is 14 residues. V lost 4 bases, J lost 1 base, and 7 bases lay in between. Germline lookup yields CDR1 KGHSH and CDR2 LQKENI. CDR3 residues: CASSRQENTGELFF. For the CDR3, the DNA is TGTGCCAGCTCACGACAGGAGAACACCGGGGAGCTGTTTTTT. The full variable domain, in which reference TRBV18 and TRBJ2-2 provide the parts outside the CDR3, is NAGVMQNPRHLVRRRGQEARLRCSPMKGHSHVYWYRQLPEEGLKFMVYLQKENIIDESGMPKERFSAEFPKEGPSILRIQQVVRGDSAAYFCASSRQENTGELFFGEGSRLTVL.

The J gene is TRBJ1-1, the V gene TRBV29-1, with D possibly being TRBD1 (5 bases). Trimming shortened V by 6 bases and J by 0 bases, and 11 bases separated the two germline ends. This CDR3 region has 13 residues. The germline CDR1 and CDR2 sequences are SQVTM and ANQGSEA. The CDR3 is CSVSGKMNTEAFF. In DNA, the CDR3 is TGCAGCGTGTCAGGGAAAATGAACACTGAAGCTTTCTTT.

This sequence joins TRBV11-2 and TRBJ1-1, with D perhaps TRBD1 (5 bases). The CDR3 spans 13 residues. Trimming cost V 1 base and J 8 bases, with 11 bases left between them. The germline gives CDR1 SGHAT, CDR2 FQNNGV. CDR3 DNA: TGTGCCAGCAGCTTAGGGGGTCCAGGGGAAGCTTTCTTT. This codes for CASSLGGPGEAFF.

The CDR3 DNA reads TGTGCCAGCTCACCGGGTTGGCAGCAAGTCAACTATGGCTACACCTTC. Amino acids: CASSPGWQQVNYGYTF. This chain uses TRBV18 with TRBJ1-2; D remains unclear. Germline V lookup: CDR1 KGHSH, CDR2 LQKENI. V was pared by 3 bases and J by 2 bases, with 16 bases between. CDR3 length: 16 amino acids.

The J gene is TRBJ2-7, the V gene TRBV4-3; no firm D call. This CDR3 is 13 amino acids long. Germline V CDR1 and CDR2: LGHNA, YSLEER. V lost 1 base, J lost 0 bases, and 4 bases lay in between. The CDR3 loop reads CASSQARSYEQYF. The CDR3 nucleotides read TGCGCCAGCAGCCAAGCTCGCTCCTACGAGCAGTACTTC.

V and J are TRBV29-1 and TRBJ1-1; D is undetermined. The CDR3 contains 14 residues. With 1 base removed from V and 1 base from J, the gap between germline ends came to 10 bases. CDR1 SQVTM and CDR2 ANQGSEA come from the germline V gene. The CDR3 coding sequence is TGCAGCGTTGAAGTCGCAGGTGGGAACACTGAAGCTTTCTTT. Translating it yields CSVEVAGGNTEAFF.

V and J are TRBV19 and TRBJ1-6; D gene unclear. The germline gives CDR1 LNHDA, CDR2 SQIVND (reference sequence). V was shortened by 3 bases and J by 8 bases, with 8 bases between the two germline ends. CDR3 length equals 13 residues. The CDR3 region has the DNA TGTGCCAGTAGTATGGTTCTAGATTCACCCCTCCACTTT. Translation gives CASSMVLDSPLHF.

The chain employs TRBV11-2 and TRBJ2-5, with D unclear. The germline CDR1 and CDR2 sequences are SGHAT and FQNNGV. This CDR3 spans 17 amino acids. V shed 4 bases and J shed 1 base, with 19 bases lying between them. Written as DNA, the CDR3 is TGTGCCAGCAGCTCGATCGTAGAGAGTATTCCCCAAGAGACCCAGTACTTC. This sequence encodes CASSSIVESIPQETQYF. Filled out from reference TRBV11-2 and TRBJ2-5, the complete variable domain reads EAGVAQSPRYKIIEKRQSVAFWCNPISGHATLYWYQQILGQGPKLLIQFQNNGVVDDSQLPKDRFSAERLKGVDSTLKIQPAKLEDSAVYLCASSSIVESIPQETQYFGPGTRLLVL.

The CDR3 loop reads CASRGTNTGELFF. The CDR3 DNA is TGTGCCAGCAGGGGTACGAACACCGGGGAGCTGTTTTTT. This chain joins TRBV6-5 and TRBJ2-2; no definite D call. V was pared by 6 bases and J by 0 bases, with 5 bases between. CDR1 is MNHEY and CDR2 is SVGAGI in the germline V gene. This CDR3 comprises 13 residues.

The chain uses TRBV4-3 and TRBJ2-1; D is possibly TRBD1 (5 bases). In germline, CDR1 is LGHNA, CDR2 YSLEER. The CDR3 covers 19 residues. Trimming shortened V by 0 bases and J by 0 bases, and 18 bases separated the two germline ends. The DNA of the CDR3 is TGCGCCAGCAGCCAAGAGCCTTCCCTGACAGATAGCTCCTACAATGAGCAGTTCTTC. This codes for CASSQEPSLTDSSYNEQFF.

This clone was seen once. The chain is built from TRBV19 and TRBJ1-3, with 8 bases that match TRBD1. The germline CDR1 and CDR2 sequences are LNHDA and SQIVND (reference sequence). V was clipped by 6 bases and J by 4 bases; unmatched bases: 5. The CDR3 has 14 residues. In DNA form, the CDR3 reads TGTGCCAGTAGAACCCGGACAGGGGGAAACACCATATATTTT. It is translated as CASRTRTGGNTIYF.